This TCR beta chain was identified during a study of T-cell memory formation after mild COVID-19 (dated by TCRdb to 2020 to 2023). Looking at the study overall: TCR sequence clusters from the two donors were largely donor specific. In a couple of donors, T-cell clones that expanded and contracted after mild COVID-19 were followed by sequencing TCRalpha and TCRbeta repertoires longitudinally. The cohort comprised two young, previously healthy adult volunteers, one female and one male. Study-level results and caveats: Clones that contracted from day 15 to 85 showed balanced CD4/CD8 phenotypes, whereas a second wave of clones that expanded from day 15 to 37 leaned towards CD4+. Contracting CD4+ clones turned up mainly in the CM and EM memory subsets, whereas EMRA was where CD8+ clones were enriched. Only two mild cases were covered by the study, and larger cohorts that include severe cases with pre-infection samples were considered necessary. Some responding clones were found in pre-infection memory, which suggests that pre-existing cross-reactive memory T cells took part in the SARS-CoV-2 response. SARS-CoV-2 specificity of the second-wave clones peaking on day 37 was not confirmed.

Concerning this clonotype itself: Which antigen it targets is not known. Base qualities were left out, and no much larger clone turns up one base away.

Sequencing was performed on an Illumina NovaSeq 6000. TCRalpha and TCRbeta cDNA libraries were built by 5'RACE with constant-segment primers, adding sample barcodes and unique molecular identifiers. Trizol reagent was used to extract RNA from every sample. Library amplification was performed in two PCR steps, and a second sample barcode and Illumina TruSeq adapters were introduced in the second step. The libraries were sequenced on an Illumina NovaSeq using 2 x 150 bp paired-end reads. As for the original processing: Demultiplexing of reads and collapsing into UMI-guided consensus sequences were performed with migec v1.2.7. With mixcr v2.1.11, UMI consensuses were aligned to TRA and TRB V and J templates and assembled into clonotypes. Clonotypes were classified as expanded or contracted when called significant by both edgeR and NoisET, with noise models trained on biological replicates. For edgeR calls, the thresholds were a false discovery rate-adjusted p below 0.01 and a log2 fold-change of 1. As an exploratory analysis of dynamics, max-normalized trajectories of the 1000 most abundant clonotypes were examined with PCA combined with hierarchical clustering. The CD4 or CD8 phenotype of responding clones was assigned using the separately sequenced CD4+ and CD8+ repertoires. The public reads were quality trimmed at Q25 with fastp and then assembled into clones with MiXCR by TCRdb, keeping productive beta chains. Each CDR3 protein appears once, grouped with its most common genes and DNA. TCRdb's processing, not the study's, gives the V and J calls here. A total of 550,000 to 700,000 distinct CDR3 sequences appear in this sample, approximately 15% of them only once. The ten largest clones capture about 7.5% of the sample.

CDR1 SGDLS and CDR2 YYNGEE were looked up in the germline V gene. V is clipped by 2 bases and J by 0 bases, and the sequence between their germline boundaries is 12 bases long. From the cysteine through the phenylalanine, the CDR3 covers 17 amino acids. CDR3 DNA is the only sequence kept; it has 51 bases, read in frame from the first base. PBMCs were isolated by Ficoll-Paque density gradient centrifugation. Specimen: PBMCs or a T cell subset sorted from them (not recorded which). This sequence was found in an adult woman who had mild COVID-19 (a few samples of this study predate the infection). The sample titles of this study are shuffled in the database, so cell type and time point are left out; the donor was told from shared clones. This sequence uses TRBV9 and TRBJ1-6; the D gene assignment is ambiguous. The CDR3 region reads CASSVGRPSSYNSPLHF. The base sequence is TGTGCCAGCAGCGTTGGAAGGCCGAGCTCCTATAATTCACCCCTCCACTTT. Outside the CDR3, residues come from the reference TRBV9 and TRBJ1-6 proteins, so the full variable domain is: DSGVTQTPKHLITATGQRVTLRCSPRSGDLSVYWYQQSLDQGLQFLIQYYNGEERAKGNILERFSAQQFPDLHSELNLSSLELGDSALYFCASSVGRPSSYNSPLHFGNGTRLTVT.